Below, 15 T cell receptor beta chains from the same sample are listed, as sequenced in a study of CD8+CD57+ T cells in acquired aplastic anemia. Patients included in sequencing had previously demonstrated CD8+CD57+ cell expansion by flow cytometry. According to the study, genomic DNA was the template for TCR beta VDJ and CDR3 profiling. One entry per CDR3 protein results from TCRdb running MiXCR on the reads. The table shows around 290,000 distinct CDR3 sequences, with approximately 60% occurring only once. The specimen sequenced was sorted CD4+, CD8+, or CD8+CD57+ T cells (not recorded which) from PBMCs. The receptors derive from a human donor with aplastic anemia.

This clonotype has just one count. The chain carries TRBV20-1 and TRBJ2-7, with 10 bases aligning to TRBD1. The CDR3 sequence is 13 residues long. Germline CDR1 and CDR2: DFQATT and SNEGSKA (reference sequence). With 7 bases clipped from V and 1 base from J, the junction kept 4 bases outside the gene matches. The CDR3 nucleotides read TGCAGTGTGAGGGGACAGGGGTCCTACGAGCAGTACTTC. This codes for CSVRGQGSYEQYF.

This chain connects TRBV20-1 to TRBJ1-2; D is possibly TRBD1 (5 bases). This CDR3 is built from 16 residues. The ends were cut back, 0 bases at V and 4 bases at J, with 18 bases in the middle. CDR1 and CDR2 (germline): DFQATT, SNEGSKA (reference sequence). In DNA, the CDR3 is TGCAGTGCTAGAGATCCTAGGCAGGGAAGTATCTATGGCTACACCTTC. Translation: CSARDPRQGSIYGYTF.

The chain employs TRBV10-3 and TRBJ2-5; maybe TRBD2 (5 bases). The CDR3 totals 15 residues. Germline assignment: CDR1 ENHRY and CDR2 SYGVKD. V was trimmed by 0 bases and J by 5 bases, leaving 13 bases between them. For the CDR3, the DNA is TGTGCCATCAGTGAGTCGACTAAGGGTGGGGAGACCCAGTACTTC. Encoded protein: CAISESTKGGETQYF.

This clonotype appeared many times. The chain recombines TRBV5-1 with TRBJ2-1; 11 bases agree with TRBD2. The germline CDR1 and CDR2 sequences are SGHRS and YFSETQ. The CDR3 totals 16 residues. Germline trimming cut 1 base from V and 7 bases from J; bases unmatched to any gene: 7. CDR3 sequence reads: CASSLSTSGRLNEQFF. CDR3 DNA sequence: TGCGCCAGCAGCTTGAGTACTAGCGGGAGACTAAATGAGCAGTTCTTC.

Only one count was recorded for this clonotype. The genes are TRBV3-1 and TRBJ1-5; a weak D match, TRBD1 (6 bases). The CDR3 is 13 amino acids. Trimming took off 0 bases at V and 9 bases at J, with 9 bases between the two ends. The germline CDR1 and CDR2 sequences are LGHDT and YNNKEL (reference sequence). CDR3 sequence: CASSQERGWPQHF. In DNA form, the CDR3 reads TGTGCCAGCAGCCAAGAAAGGGGGTGGCCCCAGCATTTT.

This chain uses TRBV2 with TRBJ1-5, with TRBD1 matching over 7 bases. The CDR3 is 13 residues long. The germline CDR1 and CDR2 sequences are SNHLY and FYNNEI. The J segment lost 3 bases and the V segment lost 6 bases, leaving 2 bases of the junction unmatched. The CDR3 is CASSRGVNQPQHF. The CDR3 bases are TGTGCCAGCAGCAGGGGGGTCAATCAGCCCCAGCATTTT.

This clonotype was recorded many times. This chain connects TRBV7-6 to TRBJ1-1; D remains ambiguous. The CDR3 has 12 amino acids. Germline values: CDR1 SGHVS, CDR2 FNYEAQ. With 5 bases removed from V and 8 bases from J, the gap between germline ends came to 12 bases. The CDR3 nucleotides are TGTGCCAGCAGCCCAGGCCAGATGGAAGCTTTCTTT. Protein product: CASSPGQMEAFF. Variable domain in full (rest from reference TRBV7-6 and TRBJ1-1): GAGVSQSPRYKVTKRGQDVALRCDPISGHVSLYWYRQALGQGPEFLTYFNYEAQQDKSGLPNDRFSAERPEGSISTLTIQRTEQRDSAMYRCASSPGQMEAFFGQGTRLTVV.

The V and J genes are TRBV7-8 and TRBJ1-6; D gene ambiguous. Germline CDR1 and CDR2: SGHVS and FQNEAQ. This CDR3 has 14 amino acids. V shed 1 base and J shed 8 bases, with 9 bases lying between them. This CDR3 is CASSLGPKDSPLHF. The CDR3 DNA follows: TGTGCCAGCAGCTTAGGCCCCAAGGATTCACCCCTCCACTTT.

CDR3 coding DNA: TGTGCCAGCAGTCGATCGGGGGGTGAGCAGTACTTC. Translation gives CASSRSGGEQYF. This chain connects TRBV7-2 to TRBJ2-7; 7 bases match TRBD2. CDR3 length: 12 amino acids. The germline CDR1 and CDR2 sequences are SGHTA and FQGNSA. Trimming cost V 6 bases and J 7 bases; bases outside gene matches: 6.

This clonotype was counted between two and nine times. J is TRBJ2-6 and V is TRBV7-3; D ambiguous. In germline, CDR1 is SGHTA, CDR2 FQGTGA. The CDR3 spans 14 residues. Trimming took off 2 bases at V and 2 bases at J, with 4 bases between the two ends. For the CDR3, the DNA is TGTGCCAGCAGCTTATTACCTGGGGCCAACGTCCTGACTTTC. It codes for CASSLLPGANVLTF.

This clonotype was found many times. The rearrangement uses TRBV2 and TRBJ2-7; 7 bases match TRBD1. Germline V gene sequence: CDR1 SNHLY, CDR2 FYNNEI. This CDR3 spans 14 amino acids. V was clipped by 5 bases and J by 4 bases; unmatched bases: 8. The CDR3 DNA reads TGTGCCAGCAGTCTAGGACAGGTGGGATACGAGCAGTACTTC. This codes for CASSLGQVGYEQYF.

This chain uses TRBV20-1 with TRBJ2-7; TRBD1 matches 9 bases. The germline CDR1 and CDR2 sequences are DFQATT and SNEGSKA (reference sequence). Trimming removed 3 bases from V and 2 bases from J; junction bases left unmatched: 5. CDR3 size: 14 residues. CDR3 nucleotides: TGCAGTGCTAGTAGAGGACAGGGGACCTACGAGCAGTACTTC. Protein sequence: CSASRGQGTYEQYF.

The sample holds many counts of this clonotype. This chain connects TRBV9 to TRBJ2-2, with D maybe TRBD2 (5 bases). The V and J ends lost 6 bases and 4 bases respectively, with 16 bases between them. Germline assignment: CDR1 SGDLS and CDR2 YYNGEE. This CDR3 comprises 15 residues. The CDR3 region has the DNA TGTGCCAGCACCTTCGGTATAGCGTTCACCGGGGAGCTGTTTTTT. This translates into CASTFGIAFTGELFF.

The chain combines TRBV19 with TRBJ2-7; either TRBD1 or TRBD2 may fit D (5 bases each). The CDR3 is 12 amino acids. V was cut by 11 bases and J by 3 bases, with 14 bases left in between. Germline V gives CDR1 LNHDA, CDR2 SQIVND (reference sequence). This chain's CDR3 is CASSGTIYEQYF. As DNA, the CDR3 is TGTGCCTCCTCCGGGACGATCTACGAGCAGTACTTC.

V gene TRBV20-1 combines with J gene TRBJ2-4, with D possibly being TRBD1 (6 bases). Germline V gives CDR1 DFQATT, CDR2 SNEGSKA (reference sequence). V dropped 5 bases and J dropped 0 bases, with 14 bases sitting between them. The length of the CDR3 is 15 residues. The CDR3 sequence: CSAGTPTLAKNIQYF. The CDR3 DNA reads TGCAGTGCTGGGACACCTACTTTAGCCAAAAACATTCAGTACTTC.